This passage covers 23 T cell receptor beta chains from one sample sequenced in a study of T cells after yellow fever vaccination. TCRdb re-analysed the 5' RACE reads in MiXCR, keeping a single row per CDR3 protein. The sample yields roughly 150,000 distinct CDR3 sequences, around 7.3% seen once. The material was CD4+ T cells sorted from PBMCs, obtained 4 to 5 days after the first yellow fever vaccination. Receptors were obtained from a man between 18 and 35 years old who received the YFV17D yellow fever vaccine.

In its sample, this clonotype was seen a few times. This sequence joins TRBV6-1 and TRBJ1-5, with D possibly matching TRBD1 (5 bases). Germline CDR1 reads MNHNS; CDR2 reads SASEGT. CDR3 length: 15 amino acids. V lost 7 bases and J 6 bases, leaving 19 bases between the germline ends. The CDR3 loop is CASTWGGGDGQPQHF. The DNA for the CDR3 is TGTGCCAGCACCTGGGGCGGGGGGGACGGTCAGCCCCAGCATTTT.

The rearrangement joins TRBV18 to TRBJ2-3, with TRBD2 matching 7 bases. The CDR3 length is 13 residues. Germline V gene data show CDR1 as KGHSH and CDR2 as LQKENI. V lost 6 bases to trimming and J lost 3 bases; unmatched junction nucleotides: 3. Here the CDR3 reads CASSRLATDTQYF. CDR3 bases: TGTGCCAGCTCGCGACTAGCAACAGATACGCAGTATTTT. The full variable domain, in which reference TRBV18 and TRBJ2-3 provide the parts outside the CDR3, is NAGVMQNPRHLVRRRGQEARLRCSPMKGHSHVYWYRQLPEEGLKFMVYLQKENIIDESGMPKERFSAEFPKEGPSILRIQQVVRGDSAAYFCASSRLATDTQYFGPGTRLTVL.

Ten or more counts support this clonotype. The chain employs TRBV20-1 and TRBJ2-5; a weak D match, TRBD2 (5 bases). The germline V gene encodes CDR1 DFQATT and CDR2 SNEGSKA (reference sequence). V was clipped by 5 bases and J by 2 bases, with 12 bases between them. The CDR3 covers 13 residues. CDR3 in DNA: TGCAGTGCTTTGGGGAGAGATCAAGAGACCCAGTACTTC. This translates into CSALGRDQETQYF.

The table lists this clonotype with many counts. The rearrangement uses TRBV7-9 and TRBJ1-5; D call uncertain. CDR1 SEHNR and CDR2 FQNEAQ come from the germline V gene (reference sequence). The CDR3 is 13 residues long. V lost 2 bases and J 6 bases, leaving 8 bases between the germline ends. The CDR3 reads CASSLRVSQPQHF. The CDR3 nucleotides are TGTGCCAGCAGCTTACGGGTCAGTCAGCCCCAGCATTTT.

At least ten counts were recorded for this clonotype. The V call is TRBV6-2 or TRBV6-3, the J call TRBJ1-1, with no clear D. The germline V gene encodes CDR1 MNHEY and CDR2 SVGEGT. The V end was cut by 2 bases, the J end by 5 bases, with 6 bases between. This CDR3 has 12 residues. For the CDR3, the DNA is TGTGCCAGCAGTTACGCGGGGACTGAAGCTTTCTTT. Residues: CASSYAGTEAFF.

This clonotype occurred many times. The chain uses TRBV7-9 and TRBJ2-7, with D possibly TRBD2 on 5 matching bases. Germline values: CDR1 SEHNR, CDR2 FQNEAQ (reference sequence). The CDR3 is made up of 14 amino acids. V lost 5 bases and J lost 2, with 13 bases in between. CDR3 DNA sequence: TGTGCCAGCAGCACCCAGGCGGGCACCTACGAGCAGTACGTC. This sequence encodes CASSTQAGTYEQYV.

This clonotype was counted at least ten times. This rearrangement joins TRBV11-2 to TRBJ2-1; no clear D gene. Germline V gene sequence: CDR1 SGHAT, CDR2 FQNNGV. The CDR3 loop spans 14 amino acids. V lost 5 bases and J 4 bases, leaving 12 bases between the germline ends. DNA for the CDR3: TGTGCCAGCAGCCATCGACGCGAATACAATGAGCAGTTCTTC. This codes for CASSHRREYNEQFF.

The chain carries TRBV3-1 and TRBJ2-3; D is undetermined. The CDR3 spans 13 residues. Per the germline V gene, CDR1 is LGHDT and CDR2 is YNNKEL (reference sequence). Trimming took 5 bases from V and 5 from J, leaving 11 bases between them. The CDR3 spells CASSEIMKDTQYF. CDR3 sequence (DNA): TGTGCCAGCAGCGAAATTATGAAAGATACGCAGTATTTT.

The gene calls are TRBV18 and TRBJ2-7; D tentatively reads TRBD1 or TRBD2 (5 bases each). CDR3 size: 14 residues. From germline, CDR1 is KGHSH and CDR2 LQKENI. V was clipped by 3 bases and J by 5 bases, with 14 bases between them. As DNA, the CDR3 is TGTGCCAGCTCACCTGGGACCGCGGTAAACGAGCAGTACTTC. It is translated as CASSPGTAVNEQYF.

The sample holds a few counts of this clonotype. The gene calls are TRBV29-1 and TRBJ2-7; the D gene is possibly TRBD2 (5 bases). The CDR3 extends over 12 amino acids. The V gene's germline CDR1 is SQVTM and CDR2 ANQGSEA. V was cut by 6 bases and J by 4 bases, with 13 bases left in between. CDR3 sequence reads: CSVAGPGYEQYF. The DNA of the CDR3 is TGCAGCGTCGCTGGACCGGGATACGAGCAGTACTTC.

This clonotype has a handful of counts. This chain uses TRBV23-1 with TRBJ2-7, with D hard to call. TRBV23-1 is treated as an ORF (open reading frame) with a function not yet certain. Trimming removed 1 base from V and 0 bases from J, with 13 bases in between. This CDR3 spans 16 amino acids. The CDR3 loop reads CASSQLIHASSYEQYF. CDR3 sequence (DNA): TGCGCCAGCAGTCAATTAATACACGCGAGCTCCTACGAGCAGTACTTC.

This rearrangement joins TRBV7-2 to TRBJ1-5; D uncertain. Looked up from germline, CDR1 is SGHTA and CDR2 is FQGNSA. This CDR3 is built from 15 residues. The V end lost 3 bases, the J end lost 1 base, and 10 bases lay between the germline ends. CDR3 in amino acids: CASSLGFDSNQPQHF. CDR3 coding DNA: TGTGCCAGCAGCTTGGGGTTCGACAGCAATCAGCCCCAGCATTTT.

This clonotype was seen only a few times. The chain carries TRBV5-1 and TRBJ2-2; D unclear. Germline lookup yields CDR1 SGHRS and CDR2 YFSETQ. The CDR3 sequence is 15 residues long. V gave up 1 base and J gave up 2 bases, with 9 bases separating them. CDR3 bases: TGCGCCAGCAGCTTGAGCCCGGTTAACACCGGGGAGCTGTTTTTT. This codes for CASSLSPVNTGELFF.

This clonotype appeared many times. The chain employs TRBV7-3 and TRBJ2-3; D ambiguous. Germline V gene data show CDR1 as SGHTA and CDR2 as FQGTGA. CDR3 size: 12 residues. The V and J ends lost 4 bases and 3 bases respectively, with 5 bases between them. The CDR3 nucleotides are TGTGCCAGCAGCTCTACGACAGATACGCAGTATTTT. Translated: CASSSTTDTQYF.

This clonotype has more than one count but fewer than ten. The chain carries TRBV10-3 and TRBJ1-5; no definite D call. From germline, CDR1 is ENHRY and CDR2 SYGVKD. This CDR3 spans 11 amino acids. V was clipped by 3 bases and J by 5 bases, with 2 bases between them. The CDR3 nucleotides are TGTGCCATCAGTGATCATCAGCCCCAGCATTTT. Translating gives CAISDHQPQHF.

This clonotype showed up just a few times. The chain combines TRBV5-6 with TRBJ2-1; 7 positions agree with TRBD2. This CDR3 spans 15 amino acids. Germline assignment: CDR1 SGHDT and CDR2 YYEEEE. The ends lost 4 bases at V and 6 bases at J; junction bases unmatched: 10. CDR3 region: CASSPRGGRVNEQFF. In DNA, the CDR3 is TGTGCCAGCAGCCCCCGCGGGGGTCGGGTCAATGAGCAGTTCTTC. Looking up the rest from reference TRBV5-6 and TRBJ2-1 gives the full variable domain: DAGVTQSPTHLIKTRGQQVTLRCSPKSGHDTVSWYQQALGQGPQFIFQYYEEEERQRGNFPDRFSGHQFPNYSSELNVNALLLGDSALYLCASSPRGGRVNEQFFGPGTRLTVL.

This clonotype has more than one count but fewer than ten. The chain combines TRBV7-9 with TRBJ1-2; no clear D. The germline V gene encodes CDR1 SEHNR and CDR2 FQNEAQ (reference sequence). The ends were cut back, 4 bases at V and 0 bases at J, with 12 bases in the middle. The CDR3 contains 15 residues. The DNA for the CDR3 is TGTGCCAGCAGCTCAGCAACAACCGCTAACTATGGCTACACCTTC. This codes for CASSSATTANYGYTF.

This CDR3 reads CASRRTSGSYEQYV. CDR3 in DNA: TGTGCCAGCAGGCGTACTAGCGGATCCTACGAGCAGTACGTC. The gene calls are TRBV6-1 and TRBJ2-7, with 8 bases lining up with TRBD2. The CDR3 spans 14 residues. V shed 6 bases, J shed 1 base, and the junction held 5 bases outside the gene matches. CDR1 and CDR2 from the germline V gene are MNHNS and SASEGT.

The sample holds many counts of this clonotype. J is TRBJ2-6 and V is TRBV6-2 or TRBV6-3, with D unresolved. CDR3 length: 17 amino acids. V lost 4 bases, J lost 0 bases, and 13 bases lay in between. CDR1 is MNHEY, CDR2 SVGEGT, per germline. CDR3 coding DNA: TGTGCCAGCAGTTTTCGAGTACAGACCTCTGGGGCCAACGTCCTGACTTTC. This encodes CASSFRVQTSGANVLTF.

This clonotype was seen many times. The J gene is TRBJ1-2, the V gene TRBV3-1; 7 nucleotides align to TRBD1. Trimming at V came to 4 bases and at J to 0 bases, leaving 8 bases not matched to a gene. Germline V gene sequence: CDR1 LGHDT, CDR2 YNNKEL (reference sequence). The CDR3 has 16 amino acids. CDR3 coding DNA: TGTGCCAGCAGCCCCCTAACCGGGACAGCTAACTATGGCTACACCTTC. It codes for CASSPLTGTANYGYTF.

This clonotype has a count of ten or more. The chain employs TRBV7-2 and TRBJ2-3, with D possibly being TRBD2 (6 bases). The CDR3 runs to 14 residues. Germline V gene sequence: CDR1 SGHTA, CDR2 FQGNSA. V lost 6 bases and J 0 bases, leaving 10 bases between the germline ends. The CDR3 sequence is CASSLASSTDTQYF. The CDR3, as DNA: TGTGCCAGCAGTCTAGCGTCTAGCACAGATACGCAGTATTTT. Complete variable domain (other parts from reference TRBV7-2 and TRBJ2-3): GAGVSQSPSNKVTEKGKDVELRCDPISGHTALYWYRQSLGQGLEFLIYFQGNSAPDKSGLPSDRFSAERTGGSVSTLTIQRTQQEDSAVYLCASSLASSTDTQYFGPGTRLTVL.

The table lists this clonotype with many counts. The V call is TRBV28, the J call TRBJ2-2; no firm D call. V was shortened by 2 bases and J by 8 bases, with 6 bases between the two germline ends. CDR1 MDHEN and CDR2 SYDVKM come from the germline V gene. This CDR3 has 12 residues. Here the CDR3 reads CASSLIVGELFF. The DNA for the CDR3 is TGTGCCAGCAGTTTAATAGTAGGGGAGCTGTTTTTT. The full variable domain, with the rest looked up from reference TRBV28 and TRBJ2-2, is DVKVTQSSRYLVKRTGEKVFLECVQDMDHENMFWYRQDPGLGLRLIYFSYDVKMKEKGDIPEGYSVSREKKERFSLILESASTNQTSMYLCASSLIVGELFFGEGSRLTVL.

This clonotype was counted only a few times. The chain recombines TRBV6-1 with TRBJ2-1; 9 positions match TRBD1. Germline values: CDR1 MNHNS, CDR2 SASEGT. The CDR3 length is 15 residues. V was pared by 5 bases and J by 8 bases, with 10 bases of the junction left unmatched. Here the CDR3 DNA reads TGTGCCAGCAGTCCGGGGGACAGGGTGCTCTATGAGCAGTTCTTC. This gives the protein CASSPGDRVLYEQFF.